Listed here is a single T cell receptor (beta chain). V lost 3 bases, J lost 8 bases, and 7 bases lay in between. The CDR3 has 11 amino acids. CDR1 and CDR2 from the germline V gene are KGHSH and LQKENI. The data are from a study of blood T cell repertoires in COVID-19. Original data processing: Amplification with reference gene primers provided the estimates of nucleated cell counts. Method: immunoSEQ multiplex PCR; TCRdb's copy keeps in-frame clones and lacks some. V, J and clone size are taken as reported in that table, and D and trimming were inferred from the DNA itself. The sample holds 190,000 or so clones; around four fifths are singletons and the top ten take 0.9% to 0.95%.

Sample: peripheral blood. V usage is TRBV18 and J usage is TRBJ1-1, with D unclear. The sequence derives from a man aged 60 to 75 with COVID-19, enrolled during active disease. The CDR3 bases are TGTGCCAGCTCACCCGGAGTAGAAGCTTTCTTT. It is translated as CASSPGVEAFF.